Sequencing of this T cell receptor beta chain was carried out in a study of blood T cell repertoires in COVID-19 (dated by TCRdb to the early 2020s). General notes on the study: The collaborator samples originated in the United States, Italy and Spain and spanned the acute and convalescent phases of COVID-19. The material from the prospective study consisted of cDNA or gDNA derived from T cells, B-cell-depleted T cells, or PBMCs. The dataset comprised deeply sampled blood TCRbeta repertoires from subjects exposed to, actively infected with, or recovered from COVID-19. A freely available public database, intended as a resource for researchers studying the immune response to SARS-CoV-2, is where the repertoires were released. Samples were obtained from the ongoing ImmuneRACE study (first 160 participants) and from about 1,300 subjects provided by 6 global collaborators. The sample metadata nearly always contained a de-identified subject ID, COVID-19 status, age in years and sex. Where available, HLA class I and class II types were obtained from metadata supplied by the sample provider rather than from assay-based typing. Overall study outcomes, separate from this receptor: The quantity of clinical and demographic metadata differed by source and by participant and was supplied without curation.

In regard to this clone: No antigen is known for it. No per-base quality is available; no much larger clone lies one base away.

TCRbeta CDR3 regions were amplified from genomic DNA by means of the immunoSEQ Assay, a bias-controlled multiplex PCR. The source study handled its data this way. The number of nucleated cells in each sample was estimated by amplification of reference gene primers within the assay. Sequence reads were collapsed and filtered to measure the absolute abundance of every unique TCRbeta CDR3 rearrangement. Productive Simpson clonality was computed per sample as the square root of Simpson's diversity index over productive rearrangements. Sourced from immuneACCESS, this table was stored by TCRdb with only in-frame sequences that have V and J called. A share of the clones is absent; for the studies checked, an unresolved V gene accounts for under half, and the remainder has no known explanation. The DNA gave D and trimming, while V, J and clone size come from that table. The sample contains over 90,000 clones, roughly 87% of them found a single time. Jointly, the top ten make up 2% to 2.5% of the sample.

Based on the germline V gene (reference sequence), the CDR1 and CDR2 sequences are SEHNR and FQNEAQ. The CDR3 goes from the cysteine to the phenylalanine over 15 residues. Solely the CDR3 DNA is kept, with 45 bases framed from the first base. The V and J ends are trimmed by 4 bases and 7 bases, leaving 19 bases between them. Collaborating institutions collected whole blood in K2EDTA tubes following their own protocols. For TCRbeta analysis, collaborator samples were shipped as frozen whole blood, as isolated PBMCs, or as DNA extracted from either sample type. The V gene is TRBV7-9 and the J gene is TRBJ1-2; a tentative D match to TRBD1 spans 6 bases. The sample taken for sequencing was peripheral blood. The receptor was isolated from a man between 45 and 60 years old with active COVID-19. The CDR3 corresponds to CASSSSAGVRSGYTF. The DNA is TGTGCCAGCAGCTCCTCGGCAGGGGTGCGGTCTGGCTACACCTTC.